This T cell receptor (beta chain) derives from a study of T-cell reconstitution after alpha-beta-depleted transplantation in children. Ten or more counts support this clonotype. As yet, its antigen is unknown. Regarding the study as a whole: After transplant, at about two months, alpha-beta T cells were reportedly derived from several hundred expanded graft clones.

Trimming left V 1 base short and J 6 bases short, with 10 bases between. The CDR3 is 14 residues long. Germline loops: CDR1 MNHEY, CDR2 SMNVEV (reference sequence). TCRbeta library preparation incorporated unique molecular identifiers. MiXCR, applied by TCRdb to the PCR reads, yields one record per CDR3 protein. The repertoire consists of some 76,000 distinct CDR3 sequences, with approximately 10% occurring once and the leading ten covering roughly 13%. This TCR was sampled from a boy aged 5 to 17 with acute myeloid leukemia, due to receive a stem cell transplant. This rearrangement joins TRBV27 to TRBJ2-1; the D gene could be TRBD1 or TRBD2 (5 bases each). The sequencing used PBMCs, collected before TCRalphabeta/CD19-depleted stem cell transplant. In nucleotides, the CDR3 is TGTGCCAGCAGTTTATGGGTGGGGACCAATGAGCAGTTCTTC. It specifies CASSLWVGTNEQFF.